Presented here are 25 T cell receptor beta chains from one specimen sequenced in a study of blood T cell repertoires in COVID-19. Clones were sequenced by immunoSEQ multiplex PCR, and TCRdb holds only the in-frame ones, with some missing. The table includes roughly 75,000 clones, approximately 87% detected once. The sample comprised peripheral blood. Receptors originate from an elderly man in a cohort sampled during active COVID-19.

CDR3 residues: CSVELVEGQGANTGELFF. Here the CDR3 DNA reads TGCAGCGTTGAGCTTGTTGAGGGACAGGGGGCGAACACCGGGGAGCTGTTTTTT. The rearrangement joins TRBV29-1 to TRBJ2-2; TRBD1 matches 11 bases. Trimming at V came to 3 bases and at J to 0 bases, leaving 9 bases not matched to a gene. This CDR3 is built from 18 residues. CDR1 and CDR2 from the germline V gene are SQVTM and ANQGSEA.

This clone has just a few counts. The rearrangement joins TRBV10-3 to TRBJ2-5; TRBD1 might be the D (5 bases). Germline values: CDR1 ENHRY, CDR2 SYGVKD. This CDR3 has 13 amino acids. V was trimmed by 4 bases and J by 3 bases, leaving 9 bases between them. CDR3 loop: CAISGGPEETQYF. CDR3 DNA: TGTGCCATCAGTGGGGGCCCTGAAGAGACCCAGTACTTC.

The chain couples TRBV2 to TRBJ2-7, with D possibly being TRBD1 (5 bases). Trimming removed 3 bases at V and 0 bases at J, with 12 bases between. CDR3 size: 15 residues. Per the germline V gene, CDR1 is SNHLY and CDR2 is FYNNEI. The CDR3 DNA is TGTGCCAGCAGTGATGCCAGGGTGGGCTCCTACGAGCAGTACTTC. It translates to CASSDARVGSYEQYF.

This chain uses TRBV28 with TRBJ2-7; no clear D. Trimming took off 8 bases at V and 7 bases at J, with 12 bases between the two ends. CDR3 length: 11 residues. Germline V gene sequence: CDR1 MDHEN, CDR2 SYDVKM. CDR3 amino acids: CASGYAEEQYF. The CDR3 DNA reads TGTGCCAGCGGTTATGCAGAAGAGCAGTACTTC.

V gene TRBV7-2 combines with J gene TRBJ1-6; possibly TRBD1 for D (5 bases). The CDR3 contains 16 residues. V lost 3 bases to trimming and J lost 7 bases, with 16 bases between them. Germline V gene data show CDR1 as SGHTA and CDR2 as FQGNSA. The CDR3 reads CASSFRLGEGNSPLHF. The DNA of the CDR3 is TGTGCCAGCAGCTTCCGTCTAGGGGAAGGGAATTCACCCCTCCACTTT. The full variable domain, with the rest looked up from reference TRBV7-2 and TRBJ1-6, is GAGVSQSPSNKVTEKGKDVELRCDPISGHTALYWYRQSLGQGLEFLIYFQGNSAPDKSGLPSDRFSAERTGGSVSTLTIQRTQQEDSAVYLCASSFRLGEGNSPLHFGNGTRLTVT.

V usage is TRBV4-3 and J usage is TRBJ2-6; no definite D call. Trimming removed 1 base from V and 0 bases from J, with 7 bases in between. This CDR3 spans 16 amino acids. CDR1 is LGHNA, CDR2 YSLEER, per germline. CDR3 loop: CASSQGAPSGANVLTF. In DNA, the CDR3 is TGCGCCAGCAGCCAAGGGGCACCCTCTGGGGCCAACGTCCTGACTTTC.

This chain connects TRBV5-6 to TRBJ2-1; D may be TRBD1 (6 bases). The CDR3 covers 14 residues. Germline assignment: CDR1 SGHDT and CDR2 YYEEEE. Trimming stripped 4 bases from V and 10 bases from J, with 18 bases between. The CDR3 sequence is CASSGTGQGREQFF. The DNA of the CDR3 is TGTGCCAGCAGCGGTACCGGGCAGGGGCGGGAGCAGTTCTTC.

V is TRBV2 and J is TRBJ2-2; weak D call: TRBD1 (5 bases). CDR1 and CDR2 from the germline V gene are SNHLY and FYNNEI. The V gene lost 4 bases and the J gene lost 4 bases, with 13 bases spanning the gap. There are 15 residues in the CDR3. CDR3 bases: TGTGCCAGCAGTGGCTTGACAGTTGGCACCGGGGAGCTGTTTTTT. It codes for CASSGLTVGTGELFF. Full variable domain (outside the CDR3, taken from reference TRBV2 and TRBJ2-2): EPEVTQTPSHQVTQMGQEVILRCVPISNHLYFYWYRQILGQKVEFLVSFYNNEISEKSEIFDDQFSVERPDGSNFTLKIRSTKLEDSAMYFCASSGLTVGTGELFFGEGSRLTVL.

This clone showed up just a few times. This sequence joins TRBV7-8 and TRBJ1-6; TRBD1 matches at 9 bases. This CDR3 region has 15 residues. The V gene end was trimmed by 0 bases and the J gene end by 6 bases; junction bases not matched to a gene: 0. Per germline, CDR1 SGHVS and CDR2 FQNEAQ. The CDR3 DNA reads as TGTGCCAGCAGCTTAGCGGGACAGGGTAATTCACCCCTCCACTTT. This gives the protein CASSLAGQGNSPLHF. The whole variable domain, filled in from reference TRBV7-8 and TRBJ1-6, reads GAGVSQSPRYKVAKRGQDVALRCDPISGHVSLFWYQQALGQGPEFLTYFQNEAQLDKSGLPSDRFFAERPEGSVSTLKIQRTQQEDSAVYLCASSLAGQGNSPLHFGNGTRLTVT.

The chain combines TRBV27 with TRBJ1-6, with 8 positions matching TRBD1. Per germline, CDR1 MNHEY and CDR2 SMNVEV (reference sequence). The CDR3 is 14 residues long. Trimming cost V 5 bases and J 7 bases; bases outside gene matches: 4. The CDR3 here is CASSRTGKNSPLHF. CDR3 DNA sequence: TGTGCCAGCAGTAGGACAGGGAAAAATTCACCCCTCCACTTT.

V gene TRBV28 combines with J gene TRBJ1-3; no reliable D call. Germline V CDR1 and CDR2: MDHEN, SYDVKM. This CDR3 contains 16 residues. Trimming left V 6 bases short and J 0 bases short, with 15 bases between. The chain's CDR3 is CASSSSHSSSGNTIYF. The DNA for the CDR3 is TGTGCCAGCAGCTCCTCTCATAGTAGCTCTGGAAACACCATATATTTT.

The J gene is TRBJ2-3, the V gene TRBV5-1, with 9 positions matching TRBD1. The germline V gene has CDR1 SGHRS and CDR2 YFSETQ. The CDR3 runs to 15 residues. After removal of 4 bases from V and 3 bases from J, the junction contained 6 bases not matched to a gene. The CDR3 sequence: CASSKQGAGTDTQYF. The CDR3 DNA sequence: TGCGCCAGCAGCAAACAGGGGGCGGGGACAGATACGCAGTATTTT.

The chain joins TRBV25-1 to TRBJ1-4; D call uncertain. V lost 5 bases, J lost 4 bases, and 11 bases lay in between. CDR1 and CDR2 (germline): MGHDK, SYGVNS. This CDR3 is built from 14 residues. In DNA form, the CDR3 reads TGTGCCAGCAGTAGCCATAGCAGTAATGAAAAACTGTTTTTT. Translating it yields CASSSHSSNEKLFF.

The table lists this clone with a few counts. The sample holds other DNA sequences that translate to the same CDR3. The chain uses TRBV5-1 and TRBJ1-2; D may be TRBD1 (5 bases). The V gene's germline CDR1 is SGHRS and CDR2 YFSETQ. This CDR3 contains 13 residues. With 1 base removed from V and 8 bases from J, the gap between germline ends came to 12 bases. The chain's CDR3 is CASSLIPGDGYTF. In DNA form, the CDR3 reads TGCGCCAGCAGCTTGATACCGGGGGACGGCTACACCTTC.

This chain uses TRBV28 with TRBJ2-5; D gene uncertain. The CDR3 totals 13 residues. V was trimmed by 6 bases and J by 5 bases, leaving 13 bases between them. Germline V gives CDR1 MDHEN, CDR2 SYDVKM. The CDR3 sequence is CASRRQNGETQYF. CDR3 sequence (DNA): TGTGCCAGCAGAAGACAAAATGGGGAGACCCAGTACTTC.

The chain joins TRBV19 to TRBJ1-1, with D perhaps matching TRBD1 (5 bases). The CDR3 has 13 residues. Trimming left V 11 bases short and J 6 bases short, with 19 bases between. The germline V gene encodes CDR1 LNHDA and CDR2 SQIVND (reference sequence). As DNA, the CDR3 is TGTGCCCCAGTCCGGGCGGGAGGGGCTGAAGCTTTCTTT. It is translated as CAPVRAGGAEAFF.

This chain joins TRBV6-1 and TRBJ1-5, with 7 bases lining up with TRBD1. The CDR3 consists of 17 residues. Losses at the gene ends were 1 base for V and 5 bases for J; bases not matched to a gene: 11. The germline gives CDR1 MNHNS, CDR2 SASEGT. This chain's CDR3 is CASSEVRAGGAHQPQHF. CDR3 bases: TGTGCCAGCAGTGAAGTCCGCGCAGGGGGAGCCCATCAGCCCCAGCATTTT.

The chain combines TRBV28 with TRBJ2-1, with 13 bases fitting TRBD2. With 2 bases clipped from V and 10 bases from J, the junction kept 5 bases outside the gene matches. Germline V lookup: CDR1 MDHEN, CDR2 SYDVKM. The CDR3 totals 15 residues. The CDR3 loop reads CASSLIGTSGAEQFF. The CDR3 DNA sequence: TGTGCCAGCAGTTTAATCGGGACTAGCGGGGCCGAGCAGTTCTTC.

V usage is TRBV6-5 and J usage is TRBJ1-1; possible D gene TRBD1, 6 bases. V was shortened by 10 bases and J by 5 bases, with 17 bases between the two germline ends. Per germline, CDR1 MNHEY and CDR2 SVGAGI. CDR3 size: 13 residues. This CDR3 is CATSQGGYTEAFF. CDR3 nucleotide sequence: TGTGCCACTTCACAGGGAGGGTATACTGAAGCTTTCTTT.

The genes are TRBV10-3 and TRBJ2-3; possible D gene TRBD1, 5 bases. Trimming pared 3 bases from V and 8 bases from J, leaving 9 bases between. In germline, CDR1 is ENHRY, CDR2 SYGVKD. The CDR3 spans 12 residues. The DNA for the CDR3 is TGTGCCATCAGTGAAACCCAGGGTACGCAGTATTTT. It translates to CAISETQGTQYF.

The CDR3 DNA follows: TGTGCCAGCAGCTTAGAGGCTAGGACAGGGGGAAACTATGGCTACACCTTC. It codes for CASSLEARTGGNYGYTF. V and J are TRBV7-8 and TRBJ1-2; 10 positions match TRBD1. J gave up 2 bases and V 1 base, and 7 bases lay outside the gene matches. The length of the CDR3 is 17 residues. From germline, CDR1 is SGHVS and CDR2 FQNEAQ. Supplemented by reference TRBV7-8 and TRBJ1-2, the full variable domain reads GAGVSQSPRYKVAKRGQDVALRCDPISGHVSLFWYQQALGQGPEFLTYFQNEAQLDKSGLPSDRFFAERPEGSVSTLKIQRTQQEDSAVYLCASSLEARTGGNYGYTFGSGTRLTVV.

The V call is TRBV19, the J call TRBJ1-2; 7 bases fit TRBD1. V dropped 7 bases and J dropped 2; count of bases not matched to a gene: 7. The CDR3 consists of 14 residues. Germline assignment: CDR1 LNHDA and CDR2 SQIVND (reference sequence). The CDR3 sequence: CASKDRRQNYGYTF. The CDR3 region has the DNA TGTGCCAGTAAGGACAGGCGCCAAAACTATGGCTACACCTTC. Looking up the rest from reference TRBV19 and TRBJ1-2 gives the full variable domain: DGGITQSPKYLFRKEGQNVTLSCEQNLNHDAMYWYRQDPGQGLRLIYYSQIVNDFQKGDIAEGYSVSREKKESFPLTVTSAQKNPTAFYLCASKDRRQNYGYTFGSGTRLTVV.

This chain uses TRBV5-6 with TRBJ2-1; D is perhaps TRBD1 (5 bases). Germline CDR1 is SGHDT and CDR2 is YYEEEE. The CDR3 runs to 15 residues. V was pared by 1 base and J by 0 bases, with 8 bases between. Written as DNA, the CDR3 is TGTGCCAGCAGCTTGTTCAGGGACTCCTACAATGAGCAGTTCTTC. Its protein is CASSLFRDSYNEQFF.

The chain combines TRBV24-1 with TRBJ2-1; 10 bases fit TRBD1. The CDR3 loop spans 16 amino acids. The J segment lost 4 bases and the V segment lost 2 bases, leaving 4 bases of the junction unmatched. Germline lookup yields CDR1 KGHDR and CDR2 SFDVKD. The CDR3 DNA is TGTGCCACCAGTGATTCCGGGACAGGGGTATACAATGAGCAGTTCTTC. It is translated as CATSDSGTGVYNEQFF.

This sequence joins TRBV6-5 and TRBJ2-7, with TRBD1 matching over 8 bases. CDR1 is MNHEY, CDR2 SVGAGI, per germline. CDR3 size: 13 residues. With V trimmed by 6 bases and J by 3 bases, 4 bases remained unmatched. CDR3 protein: CASRTGTGYEQYF. CDR3 nucleotides: TGTGCCAGCAGGACCGGGACAGGCTACGAGCAGTACTTC.